The 16 T cell receptor beta chains listed next were all sequenced from one sample in a study of blood T cell repertoires in COVID-19. Assay used: immunoSEQ multiplex PCR; TCRdb lists only in-frame clones, some missing. This sample has about 380,000 clones; 88% occur once, and the top ten carry more than 0.95%. The sample taken for sequencing was PBMCs or T cells enriched from blood (not recorded which). The receptors were gathered from a woman aged 18-30 years who had recovered from COVID-19.

Concerning this clone itself: One end of the junction does not line up with germline, which may come from a read error. This CDR3 reads CASSILAGLAKTGELFF. The CDR3 coding sequence is TGTGCCAGTAGTATCCTGGCAGGACTAGCGAAAACCGGGGAGCTGTTTTTT. This chain links TRBV19 with TRBJ2-2; 9 bases agree with TRBD2. Germline CDR1 is LNHDA and CDR2 is SQIVND (reference sequence). The CDR3 runs 17 residues.

This rearrangement joins TRBV5-1 to TRBJ1-2; TRBD1 agrees at 9 bases. This CDR3 is 16 amino acids long. Germline V gene sequence: CDR1 SGHRS, CDR2 YFSETQ. The ends lost 0 bases at V and 6 bases at J; junction bases unmatched: 9. The CDR3 coding sequence is TGCGCCAGCAGCTTGGACCCGGGACAGGGCGCCAATGGCTACACCTTC. Amino acids: CASSLDPGQGANGYTF.

This sequence joins TRBV29-1 and TRBJ2-7, with unresolved D. Germline V gene data show CDR1 as SQVTM and CDR2 as ANQGSEA. The germline V and J ends were trimmed by 4 bases and 4 bases, with 8 bases remaining between them. The length of the CDR3 is 11 residues. In DNA form, the CDR3 reads TGCAGCGTTGTCCAGTCTTACGAGCAGTACTTC. Encoded protein: CSVVQSYEQYF.

V is TRBV6-6 and J is TRBJ2-6, with TRBD1 identical over 7 bases. Germline-derived CDR1 and CDR2 are MNHNY and SVGAGI (reference sequence). CDR3 length: 17 residues. Germline trimming cut 5 bases from V and 0 bases from J; bases unmatched to any gene: 7. CDR3 bases: TGTGCCAGCAGTCTGGGACAGACCAGCTCTGGGGCCAACGTCCTGACTTTC. It codes for CASSLGQTSSGANVLTF.

The chain couples TRBV29-1 to TRBJ1-2; TRBD1 is a possible D gene (5 bases). The CDR3 consists of 13 residues. V was clipped by 3 bases and J by 8 bases, with 16 bases between them. Germline-derived CDR1 and CDR2 are SQVTM and ANQGSEA. The CDR3 sequence: CSVDLGQVEGYTF. The CDR3 nucleotides read TGCAGCGTTGACCTGGGGCAGGTGGAGGGCTACACCTTC.

This clone occurred once. The chain carries TRBV12-5 and TRBJ2-5, with D tentatively TRBD1 (5 bases). In germline, CDR1 is LGHNT, CDR2 FRNRAP. CDR3 length equals 15 residues. V was trimmed by 3 bases and J by 2 bases, leaving 13 bases between them. Here the CDR3 DNA reads TGTGCTAGTGGTTTCCCAGGGTATCCTCAAGAGACCCAGTACTTC. Its protein is CASGFPGYPQETQYF.

The chain combines TRBV7-8 with TRBJ1-1; possibly TRBD1 for D (6 bases). Trimming took 0 bases from V and 1 from J, leaving 9 bases between them. This CDR3 region has 15 residues. Germline lookup yields CDR1 SGHVS and CDR2 FQNEAQ. In DNA, the CDR3 is TGTGCCAGCAGCTTAGCTGGACAGACGAACACTGAAGCTTTCTTT. Protein product: CASSLAGQTNTEAFF.

CDR3 DNA: TGTGCCAGCAGCTTAGCGCCGGGACTAGCGCCGGATACGCAGTATTTT. Translating gives CASSLAPGLAPDTQYF. This chain joins TRBV7-3 and TRBJ2-3; 10 positions match TRBD2. This CDR3 comprises 16 residues. V lost 2 bases and J lost 6; bases outside the gene matches: 8. The germline CDR1 and CDR2 sequences are SGHTA and FQGTGA.

With respect to this clone: The same CDR3 is also encoded by other DNA sequences in this sample. This sequence joins TRBV5-6 and TRBJ2-1; 9 positions agree with TRBD1. The CDR3 extends over 14 amino acids. Per germline, CDR1 SGHDT and CDR2 YYEEEE. Trimming cost V 4 bases and J 7 bases; bases outside gene matches: 6. For the CDR3, the DNA is TGTGCCAGCAGCCTCGGACAGGGGAGAAATGAGCAGTTCTTC. It codes for CASSLGQGRNEQFF.

The V gene is TRBV4-1, the J gene TRBJ1-1; TRBD1 is a possible D gene (5 bases). CDR1 and CDR2 (germline): MGHRA, YSYEKL. The ends were cut back, 0 bases at V and 6 bases at J, with 11 bases in the middle. The CDR3 is 14 amino acids. CDR3 sequence reads: CASSQETGGAEAFF. The CDR3 coding sequence is TGCGCCAGCAGCCAAGAAACGGGGGGGGCTGAAGCTTTCTTT.

This chain uses TRBV5-4 with TRBJ1-6; 7 nucleotides match TRBD1. V lost 5 bases and J lost 7; bases outside the gene matches: 15. The CDR3 spans 17 residues. In germline, CDR1 is SGHNT, CDR2 YYREEE (reference sequence). The CDR3 sequence: CASRPDRSLQLNSPLHF. The CDR3 bases are TGTGCCAGCAGACCGGACAGGTCCCTCCAGCTCAATTCACCCCTCCACTTT. Full variable domain (remainder filled in from reference TRBV5-4 and TRBJ1-6): ETGVTQSPTHLIKTRGQQVTLRCSSQSGHNTVSWYQQALGQGPQFIFQYYREEENGRGNFPPRFSGLQFPNYSSELNVNALELDDSALYLCASRPDRSLQLNSPLHFGNGTRLTVT.

This sequence joins TRBV4-3 and TRBJ1-6; TRBD1 matches 7 bases. The CDR3 spans 15 residues. Germline trimming cut 0 bases from V and 9 bases from J; bases unmatched to any gene: 5. Germline V gene lookup returns CDR1 LGHNA and CDR2 YSLEER. The CDR3 spells CASSQDDRVSSPLHF. CDR3 sequence (DNA): TGCGCCAGCAGCCAAGACGACAGGGTGTCTTCACCCCTCCACTTT.

V is TRBV5-1 and J is TRBJ2-5; 11 bases fit TRBD1. The CDR3 extends over 15 amino acids. Unmatched junction bases numbered 8, after V lost 4 bases and J lost 6 bases. Germline CDR1 SGHRS, CDR2 YFSETQ. This CDR3 reads CASSADRGQTKTQYF. CDR3 nucleotides: TGCGCCAGCAGCGCGGACAGGGGGCAGACGAAGACCCAGTACTTC.

The gene calls are TRBV15 and TRBJ1-4; possible D gene TRBD1, 5 bases. Germline V gives CDR1 LNHNV, CDR2 YYDKDF (reference sequence). Between the trimmed V and J ends, which lost 3 bases and 7 bases, there was a span of 15 bases. The CDR3 covers 15 residues. CDR3 in amino acids: CATSRFREESEKLFF. The CDR3 coding sequence is TGTGCCACCAGCAGGTTCAGGGAAGAAAGTGAAAAACTGTTTTTT. The variable domain in full, with the rest retrieved from reference TRBV15 and TRBJ1-4, is DAMVIQNPRYQVTQFGKPVTLSCSQTLNHNVMYWYQQKSSQAPKLLFHYYDKDFNNEADTPDNFQSRRPNTSFCFLDIRSPGLGDTAMYLCATSRFREESEKLFFGSGTQLSVL.

The chain combines TRBV28 with TRBJ2-5, with a possible D match to TRBD2 (7 bases). From germline, CDR1 is MDHEN and CDR2 SYDVKM. There are 14 residues in the CDR3. V gave up 6 bases and J gave up 5 bases, with 16 bases separating them. The CDR3, as DNA: TGTGCCAGCAGGGTGGGGGGGGCATATGAGACCCAGTACTTC. It codes for CASRVGGAYETQYF.

The V gene is TRBV7-9, the J gene TRBJ2-1; D is ambiguous. Germline loops: CDR1 SEHNR, CDR2 FQNEAQ (reference sequence). V shed 1 base and J shed 10 bases, with 20 bases lying between them. The CDR3 extends over 16 amino acids. The DNA for the CDR3 is TGTGCCAGCAGCTTAGAGAAGCCCCTGGGTGGGCTCGAGCAGTTCTTC. Its protein product is CASSLEKPLGGLEQFF.